What follows are 20 T cell receptor beta chains derived from one specimen sequenced in a study of cytomegalovirus exposure and HLA in healthy donors. Primers for the PCR totalled 60 Vbeta and 13 Jbeta. Using immunoSEQ multiplex PCR, the repertoire was profiled, and TCRdb retains in-frame clones only, with some absent. The repertoire has approximately 180,000 clones, 60% to 85% of them found once; the top ten carry around 1%. Sequences were obtained from PBMCs. Every receptor here comes from a woman between 40 and 55 years old in good health and CMV-seronegative.

This clone was observed a single time. This chain joins TRBV7-2 and TRBJ2-1, with TRBD2 matching over 8 bases. The CDR3 runs to 16 residues. Germline CDR1 and CDR2: SGHTA and FQGNSA. With V trimmed by 1 base and J by 3 bases, 5 bases remained unmatched. CDR3 loop: CASSLGGGRIYNEQFF. The CDR3 nucleotides are TGTGCCAGCAGCTTAGGGGGCGGGAGGATCTACAATGAGCAGTTCTTC.

This clone was counted only a few times. The chain uses TRBV5-4 and TRBJ2-3; TRBD2 matches 8 bases. The CDR3 sequence is 15 residues long. The germline V gene encodes CDR1 SGHNT and CDR2 YYREEE (reference sequence). V lost 4 bases to trimming and J lost 1 base; unmatched junction nucleotides: 5. This chain's CDR3 is CASSRAGVRTDTQYF. The CDR3 DNA sequence: TGTGCCAGCAGCCGAGCGGGAGTACGCACAGATACGCAGTATTTT.

Concerning this clone itself: Distinct nucleotide sequences in the sample also encode this CDR3. The rearrangement joins TRBV9 to TRBJ2-3, with D tentatively TRBD2 (6 bases). Germline CDR1 SGDLS, CDR2 YYNGEE. Trimming left V 0 bases short and J 1 base short, with 9 bases between. CDR3 size: 15 residues. CDR3 sequence reads: CASSVGTSRTDTQYF. DNA of the CDR3: TGTGCCAGCAGCGTAGGAACTAGCCGCACAGATACGCAGTATTTT.

The chain's CDR3 is CASSQDRFNYGYTF. The CDR3 coding sequence is TGCGCCAGCAGCCAAGATCGGTTTAACTATGGCTACACCTTC. The chain links TRBV4-3 to TRBJ1-2; D uncertain. This CDR3 comprises 14 residues. Germline V gene sequence: CDR1 LGHNA, CDR2 YSLEER. V was clipped by 0 bases and J by 1 base, with 6 bases between them.

V usage is TRBV9 and J usage is TRBJ2-1; 11 bases match TRBD2. Per the germline V gene, CDR1 is SGDLS and CDR2 is YYNGEE. With V trimmed by 4 bases and J by 7 bases, 10 bases remained unmatched. There are 16 residues in the CDR3. The CDR3 loop reads CASSSQLAGVENEQFF. Here the CDR3 DNA reads TGTGCCAGCAGCTCACAACTAGCGGGAGTGGAGAATGAGCAGTTCTTC.

This rearrangement joins TRBV29-1 to TRBJ2-3, with TRBD1 as a possible D gene (6 bases). Deletions cut 6 bases from V and 2 bases from J, with 18 bases between. Germline CDR1 reads SQVTM; CDR2 reads ANQGSEA. The CDR3 contains 15 residues. CDR3 sequence (DNA): TGCAGCGTCACACCGTATCAGGGGATCACAGATACGCAGTATTTT. Translation gives CSVTPYQGITDTQYF.

This clone was observed a few times. The chain joins TRBV12-1 to TRBJ2-5; the table gives TRBD2 as D, unverified against the DNA. TRBV12-1 corresponds to a pseudogene. This CDR3 is built from 14 residues. The CDR3 sequence: CASSFADYQETQYF. The CDR3 DNA sequence: TGTGCCAGCAGCTTCGCCGACTACCAAGAGACCCAGTACTTC.

The chain couples TRBV7-2 to TRBJ2-7, with D tentatively TRBD2 (5 bases). The CDR3 contains 13 residues. Between the trimmed V and J ends, which lost 5 bases and 3 bases, there was a span of 11 bases. Germline V gene lookup returns CDR1 SGHTA and CDR2 FQGNSA. The CDR3 loop is CASSTGLLYEQYF. The CDR3 DNA reads TGTGCCAGCAGCACCGGACTCCTCTACGAGCAGTACTTC.

The chain uses TRBV14 and TRBJ2-3; 9 bases match TRBD2. The CDR3 length is 14 residues. The germline gives CDR1 SGHDN, CDR2 FVKESK. Losses at the gene ends were 4 bases for V and 4 bases for J; bases not matched to a gene: 3. The CDR3 sequence: CASSPGLASDTQYF. The CDR3 bases are TGTGCCAGCAGCCCGGGACTAGCCTCAGATACGCAGTATTTT.

This clone occurred a few times. V gene TRBV19 combines with J gene TRBJ2-3, with 8 nucleotides matching TRBD1. Trimming removed 8 bases from V and 5 bases from J; junction bases left unmatched: 12. CDR1 is LNHDA and CDR2 is SQIVND in the germline V gene (reference sequence). The CDR3 sequence is 15 residues long. The CDR3 DNA reads TGTGCCAGTTCGCACCGGGACAGGTCCAAAGATACGCAGTATTTT. Its translation is CASSHRDRSKDTQYF.

The V gene is TRBV5-6, the J gene TRBJ2-7; 13 positions agree with TRBD2. Per germline, CDR1 SGHDT and CDR2 YYEEEE. The length of the CDR3 is 17 residues. Trimming removed 2 bases from V and 2 bases from J; junction bases left unmatched: 7. The CDR3 region is CASSFGWTSGGAYEQYF. Here the CDR3 DNA reads TGTGCCAGCAGCTTCGGGTGGACTAGCGGGGGTGCCTACGAGCAGTACTTC.

The rearrangement links TRBV27 to TRBJ1-2; 9 nucleotides agree with TRBD1. The length of the CDR3 is 15 residues. J was trimmed by 8 bases and V by 7 bases; bases with no gene match: 14. Germline V gives CDR1 MNHEY, CDR2 SMNVEV (reference sequence). The CDR3 DNA reads TGTGCCAGCACCCAAGGCGGGACAGGGACCTACGGCTACACCTTC. The encoded protein is CASTQGGTGTYGYTF.

DNA of the CDR3: TGTGCCAGCTCCTGGACGACAGGGGTCAATGAGCAGTTCTTC. Amino acid sequence: CASSWTTGVNEQFF. The chain joins TRBV18 to TRBJ2-1; the match to TRBD1 covers 8 bases. Germline V gene data show CDR1 as KGHSH and CDR2 as LQKENI. The CDR3 is made up of 14 amino acids. Trimming cost V 6 bases and J 6 bases; bases outside gene matches: 7.

J is TRBJ1-2 and V is TRBV11-3; possible D gene TRBD1, 5 bases. The CDR3 contains 14 residues. Looked up from germline, CDR1 is SGHNT and CDR2 is YENEEA. Trimming left V 0 bases short and J 4 bases short, with 9 bases between. DNA for the CDR3: TGTGCCAGCAGCTTAGAGGGGGGAGCCTATGGCTACACCTTC. Residues: CASSLEGGAYGYTF.

The chain carries TRBV19 and TRBJ1-1, with 11 positions matching TRBD1. CDR1 is LNHDA, CDR2 SQIVND, per germline (reference sequence). V shed 5 bases and J 10 bases; nucleotides not matched to a gene: 18. The CDR3 spans 17 residues. The CDR3 bases are TGTGCCAGTAGTGTAGGACGGTTACTGGGACAGGGGGAAGGAGCTTTCTTT. As protein: CASSVGRLLGQGEGAFF.

This clone was detected only once. The rearrangement links TRBV20-1 to TRBJ1-1; D is uncertain. Germline-derived CDR1 and CDR2 are DFQATT and SNEGSKA (reference sequence). The CDR3 extends over 11 amino acids. The CDR3 loop reads CRAGLNTEAFF. CDR3 coding DNA: TGCAGGGCGGGGTTGAACACTGAAGCTTTCTTT.

V usage is TRBV5-5 and J usage is TRBJ1-2; possible D gene TRBD1, 5 bases. Germline assignment: CDR1 SGHKS and CDR2 YYEKEE (reference sequence). The CDR3 consists of 12 residues. V was trimmed by 5 bases and J by 7 bases, leaving 12 bases between them. The CDR3 loop is CASRRGTGGYTF. The CDR3 DNA is TGTGCCAGCAGACGGGGGACGGGTGGCTACACCTTC. Using reference TRBV5-5 and TRBJ1-2 for the parts outside the CDR3, the full variable domain is DAGVTQSPTHLIKTRGQQVTLRCSPISGHKSVSWYQQVLGQGPQFIFQYYEKEERGRGNFPDRFSARQFPNYSSELNVNALLLGDSALYLCASRRGTGGYTFGSGTRLTVV.

This chain connects TRBV19 to TRBJ1-3; the D gene is possibly TRBD1 (6 bases). This CDR3 has 13 amino acids. Looked up from germline, CDR1 is LNHDA and CDR2 is SQIVND (reference sequence). V was trimmed by 6 bases and J by 1 base, leaving 7 bases between them. CDR3 nucleotide sequence: TGTGCCAGTAGCAGGGGTTCTGGAAACACCATATATTTT. This encodes CASSRGSGNTIYF. Looking up the rest from reference TRBV19 and TRBJ1-3 gives the full variable domain: DGGITQSPKYLFRKEGQNVTLSCEQNLNHDAMYWYRQDPGQGLRLIYYSQIVNDFQKGDIAEGYSVSREKKESFPLTVTSAQKNPTAFYLCASSRGSGNTIYFGEGSWLTVV.

The V gene is TRBV7-8, the J gene TRBJ1-2, with 11 bases identical to TRBD1. Germline assignment: CDR1 SGHVS and CDR2 FQNEAQ. The CDR3 is made up of 15 amino acids. After removal of 5 bases from V and 5 bases from J, the junction contained 7 bases not matched to a gene. The CDR3 region is CASSPGTGGMYGYTF. The CDR3 region has the DNA TGTGCCAGCAGCCCCGGGACAGGGGGGATGTATGGCTACACCTTC. Drawing the rest from reference TRBV7-8 and TRBJ1-2, the complete variable domain is GAGVSQSPRYKVAKRGQDVALRCDPISGHVSLFWYQQALGQGPEFLTYFQNEAQLDKSGLPSDRFFAERPEGSVSTLKIQRTQQEDSAVYLCASSPGTGGMYGYTFGSGTRLTVV.

The V and J genes are TRBV7-8 and TRBJ1-2; D may be TRBD1 (6 bases). The CDR3 length is 14 residues. Germline CDR1 is SGHVS and CDR2 is FQNEAQ. Trimming stripped 1 base from V and 5 bases from J, with 11 bases between. This CDR3 is CASSLGDTTYGYTF. CDR3 DNA sequence: TGTGCCAGCAGCTTAGGGGACACCACATATGGCTACACCTTC.